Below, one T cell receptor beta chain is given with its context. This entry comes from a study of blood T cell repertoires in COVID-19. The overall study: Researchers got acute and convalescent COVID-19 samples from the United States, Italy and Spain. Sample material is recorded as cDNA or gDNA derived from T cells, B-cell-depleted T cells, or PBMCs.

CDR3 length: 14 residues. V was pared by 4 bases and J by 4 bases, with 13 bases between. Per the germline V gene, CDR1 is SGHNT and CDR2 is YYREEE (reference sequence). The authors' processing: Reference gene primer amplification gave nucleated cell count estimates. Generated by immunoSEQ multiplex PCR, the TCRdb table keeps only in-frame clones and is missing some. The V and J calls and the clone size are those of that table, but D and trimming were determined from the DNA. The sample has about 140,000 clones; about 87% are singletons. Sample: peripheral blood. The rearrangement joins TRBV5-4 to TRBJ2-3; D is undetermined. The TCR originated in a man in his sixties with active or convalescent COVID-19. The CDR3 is CASSDPRLADTQYF. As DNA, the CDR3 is TGTGCCAGCAGCGACCCTAGGTTAGCAGATACGCAGTATTTT.